A selection of T cell receptor beta chains follows, all from one sample in a study of T cell changes during pregnancy in multiple sclerosis. TCRdb's copy holds only in-frame clones and misses some; the assay was immunoSEQ multiplex PCR. The data hold approximately 60,000 clones, with about 93% observed a single time. The sample consisted of CD8+ T cells from peripheral blood mononuclear cells, taken in the second trimester of pregnancy. The receptors were sampled from a female donor with multiple sclerosis, enrolled in a pregnancy study. CDR3s include the opening cysteine and the closing phenylalanine or tryptophan. A D gene is named only where the DNA matches it firmly. Clone size is given for some rows only: seen once, a few or many times, or a class if the clone is expanded.

V gene	clone size	D gene	J gene	CDR3 DNA	CDR3 protein
TRBV18	-	TRBD2	TRBJ2-3	TGTGCCAGCTCACCGCCGGGACTAGCGGGACTTAGCACAGATACGCAGTATTTT	CASSPPGLAGLSTDTQYF
TRBV14	-	TRBD1	TRBJ1-1	TGTGCCAGCAGCCATTTCACAGGGGAGCGCACTGAAGCTTTCTTT	CASSHFTGERTEAFF
TRBV4-1	-	-	TRBJ2-7	TGCGCCAGCAGCCAAGGGACCGGGACATTCGCTTCCTACGAGCAGTACTTC	CASSQGTGTFASYEQYF
TRBV7-9	once	TRBD1	TRBJ2-7	TGTGCCAGCAGCTCCACAAAAACTCGACAGGGGGCCTACGAGCAGTACTTC	CASSSTKTRQGAYEQYF
TRBV5-1	-	TRBD1	TRBJ2-1	TGCGCCAGCAGCTTGGTGGGACAGGGTTACAATGAGCAGTTCTTC	CASSLVGQGYNEQFF
TRBV7-9	-	TRBD2	TRBJ2-1	TGTGCCAGCAGCTGGATAGCGGGAGCTTACAATGAGCAGTTCTTC	CASSWIAGAYNEQFF
TRBV5-4	-	-	TRBJ2-1	TGTGCCAGCAGCTTCGGGTCCTCTTCCGAGCAGTTCTTC	CASSFGSSSEQFF
TRBV7-9	few	-	TRBJ1-2	TGTGCCAGCAGCTTCTCCGAACAGAACTATGGCTACACCTTC	CASSFSEQNYGYTF
TRBV27	-	TRBD2	TRBJ2-3	TGTGCCAGCAGTTTAGGACTAGGTTTGGCAGATACGCAGTATTTT	CASSLGLGLADTQYF
TRBV6-5	-	-	TRBJ1-1	TGTGCCATCAGTGAGTCAGGGATTGAAGCTTTCTTT	CAISESGIEAFF
TRBV6-1	-	-	TRBJ2-7	TGTGCCAGCAGTGAAGACCAGGGGACCCCCTACGAGCAGTACTTC	CASSEDQGTPYEQYF
TRBV11-2	-	TRBD1	TRBJ1-2	TGTGCCAGCAGCTTGGCAGGGGGTAGCTATGGCTACACCTTC	CASSLAGGSYGYTF
TRBV27	-	-	TRBJ1-4	TGTGCCAGCAGTTTGTCCAGGGGACGAGAAAAACTGTTTTTT	CASSLSRGREKLFF